This TCR beta chain came from a study of monozygotic twins with inflammatory bowel disease. Study outcomes and limitations: Especially with disease activity, IBD patients shared fewer clonotypes with others than healthy twins did.

TCRdb reprocessed the 5' RACE reads, with one entry per CDR3 protein and no DNA. This specimen shows some 90,000 distinct CDR3 sequences; the ten leading clones hold about 8%. Looked up from germline, CDR1 is LNHNV and CDR2 is YYDKDF (reference sequence). The CDR3 is 16 amino acids. For this clonotype: Its specificity is not known.

Donors gave about 2.5 ml of blood apiece. V and J are TRBV15 and TRBJ1-5. Specimen: blood. The source is a human donor with ulcerative colitis or Crohn's disease, or a healthy co-twin of an affected twin (not recorded which). CDR3 sequence: CATSRDLQGEGQPQHF.